This T cell receptor (beta chain) is drawn from a study of TIL therapy for anti-PD-1-resistant metastatic lung cancer. The CDR3 extends over 11 amino acids. Trimming cost V 3 bases and J 11 bases, with 10 bases left between them. Germline lookup yields CDR1 SNHLY and CDR2 FYNNEI. Note on this clone: Its cognate antigen is unknown.

The immunoSEQ assay was v3. Survey-level samples got 2 million or so read pairs; deep-level samples got roughly 5-6.5 million. Only in-frame clones appear in the TCRdb table, and some are missing; sequencing was by immunoSEQ multiplex PCR. Here the sample spans under 55,000 clones, approximately 79% being singletons. Time point indicated: pre-treatment sample, taken before nivolumab and TIL therapy. Adults with stage 4 NSCLC were enrolled in a phase I trial. Overall study results and limits: Infused TIL clonotypes partially replaced the baseline blood repertoire, then decayed over months.

The sample in question was blood, obtained at baseline. V is TRBV2 and J is TRBJ1-2; no firm D call. This clonotype was sampled from a woman between 30 and 79 years old with non-small cell lung cancer. CDR3 in amino acids: CASSESTRYTF. CDR3 DNA: TGTGCCAGCAGTGAGTCCACAAGATACACCTTC.